This TCR beta chain was profiled in a study of pediatric ulcerative colitis. General study findings and limits: Repertoires came from total lymphocyte DNA, so rare subsets like regulatory T cells may be missed. Two rectal clonotypes were found only in ulcerative colitis patients, all of them. In rectum, acute severe colitis had expanded clones and less diversity.

As for this clone: Its antigen is not identified.

Trimming removed 3 bases at V and 1 base at J, with 9 bases between. The germline V gene has CDR1 WSHSY and CDR2 SAAADI. The CDR3 runs to 14 residues. Sequencing was at survey level. Assay: immunoSEQ multiplex PCR; the TCRdb copy retains only in-frame clones and omits some. Of 1,400 to 1,500 clones in the sample, under 90% were seen once. This rearrangement joins TRBV10-2 to TRBJ1-1; weak D call: TRBD1 (6 bases). The material sequenced was blood. This sequence was found in a boy younger than 18 with severe ulcerative colitis. The CDR3 DNA reads TGCGCCAGCAGTGACCCGGGACAGAACACTGAAGCTTTCTTT. Translating it yields CASSDPGQNTEAFF.